Described below is a single T cell receptor beta chain sequence and its context. The source of the sample is a study of cytomegalovirus exposure and HLA in healthy donors. The study ran its PCR with 60 Vbeta and 13 Jbeta primers. Sequenced by immunoSEQ multiplex PCR; TCRdb stores in-frame clones only, minus some. Its clone listing holds some 180,000 clones. Whereas donors were nominally healthy upon sampling, unrecorded immune exposures were probable. The V gene end was trimmed by 5 bases and the J gene end by 3 bases; junction bases not matched to a gene: 3. CDR3 length: 14 residues. CDR1 is LNHDA and CDR2 is SQIVND in the germline V gene (reference sequence).

The origin of this receptor is a man younger than 45 in good health and CMV-seronegative. The sample comprised PBMCs. The chain links TRBV19 to TRBJ2-1; TRBD2 matches 8 bases. CDR3 region: CASSSSGLYNEQFF. CDR3 coding DNA: TGTGCCAGTAGTTCTAGCGGGCTCTACAATGAGCAGTTCTTC.